This TCR beta chain emerged from a study of blood T cell repertoires in COVID-19. Study details: Some COVID-19 samples were acute and others convalescent; all came from the United States, Italy and Spain.

As originally analysed: Estimation of nucleated cell counts was performed using reference gene primer amplification. Clones were sequenced by immunoSEQ multiplex PCR, and TCRdb holds only the in-frame ones, with some missing. V, J and clone size are taken as reported in that table, and D and trimming were inferred from the DNA itself. The table includes roughly 360,000 clones, approximately 90% detected once. Participants, about 18 to 90 years old, spanned 25 or so US areas. CDR3 size: 15 residues. V lost 7 bases, J lost 3 bases, and 8 bases stayed unmatched. Germline CDR1 SNHLY, CDR2 FYNNEI. The origin of this receptor is a woman under 40 with acute COVID-19. Sequenced material: PBMCs or T cells enriched from blood (not recorded which). This sequence joins TRBV2 and TRBJ2-7, with 11 bases that match TRBD1. The CDR3 is CASNPGTGGLYEQYF. Here the CDR3 DNA reads TGTGCCAGCAATCCCGGGACAGGGGGACTCTACGAGCAGTACTTC.